The 5 T cell receptor beta chains given below trace back to one sample, sequenced in a study of blood T cells in healthy people across ages. A second about 6 to 12 cycle PCR used barcoded and J-beta primers. TCRdb passed the 5' RACE reads through MiXCR, listing each CDR3 protein once. The table includes hundreds of thousands of distinct CDR3 sequences, roughly 64% detected once. The specimen was blood. These receptors originate from a young man in good health.

This chain uses TRBV7-2 with TRBJ2-7, with TRBD1 matching over 8 bases. V was pared by 8 bases and J by 6 bases, with 9 bases of the junction left unmatched. The germline gives CDR1 SGHTA, CDR2 FQGNSA. CDR3 size: 13 residues. The CDR3 sequence: CASRLPGQVEQYF. CDR3 nucleotides: TGTGCCAGCCGCCTCCCGGGACAGGTCGAGCAGTACTTC.

This chain connects TRBV12-3 or TRBV12-4 to TRBJ2-5, with 7 bases fitting TRBD1. CDR3 length: 19 residues. Losses at the gene ends were 4 bases for V and 3 bases for J; bases not matched to a gene: 20. The CDR3 DNA is TGTGCCAGCAGTTCACTTGGCGAGAAGGGTGACAGGGATAAAGAGACCCAGTACTTC. Translated: CASSSLGEKGDRDKETQYF.

The V and J genes are TRBV18 and TRBJ2-7; TRBD2 matches at 8 bases. The J call may be faulty, since TRBJ2-5 better matches the DNA end. This CDR3 spans 14 amino acids. Looked up from germline, CDR1 is KGHSH and CDR2 is LQKENI. The CDR3 DNA sequence: TGTGCCAGCTCACCAGCCCGGGAGGGCGAGACCCAGTACTTC. Its protein product is CASSPAREGETQYF.

Only a few counts were recorded for this clonotype. V usage is TRBV10-3 and J usage is TRBJ1-2; TRBD1 agrees at 12 bases. In germline, CDR1 is ENHRY, CDR2 SYGVKD. The CDR3 extends over 14 amino acids. The J segment lost 3 bases and the V segment lost 6 bases, leaving 2 bases of the junction unmatched. The CDR3 sequence is CAIRGTGGDYGYTF. The CDR3 coding sequence is TGTGCCATCAGGGGGACAGGGGGCGACTATGGCTACACCTTC.

V gene TRBV12-3 or TRBV12-4 combines with J gene TRBJ1-6; D perhaps matches TRBD1 (6 bases). The CDR3 covers 15 residues. Deletions cut 3 bases from V and 9 bases from J, with 15 bases between. The CDR3 region is CASSLNTGPSSPLHF. The CDR3 DNA reads TGTGCCAGCAGTTTGAATACAGGGCCGAGTTCACCCCTCCACTTT.